The 21 T cell receptor beta chains below all came from one sample that was sequenced in a study of radiation and T cells in renal cell carcinoma. Using immunoSEQ multiplex PCR, the repertoire was profiled, and TCRdb retains in-frame clones only, with some absent. The table records approximately 140,000 clones, about 85% of them present only once. Noted time point: baseline pretreatment blood. Treatment denoted: 15 Gy SBRT to primary tumor, nephrectomy 4 weeks later. The sample here was blood, taken from a patient whose treatment included radiotherapy and nephrectomy. The receptors shown here come from a woman aged 70-85 years with renal cell carcinoma.

This chain connects TRBV28 to TRBJ2-3, with 9 bases fitting TRBD1. The CDR3 length is 15 residues. Germline loops: CDR1 MDHEN, CDR2 SYDVKM. The V gene end was trimmed by 5 bases and the J gene end by 1 base; junction bases not matched to a gene: 4. The CDR3 sequence is CASSMGQGGTDTQYF. The CDR3 coding sequence is TGTGCCAGCAGTATGGGACAGGGTGGCACAGATACGCAGTATTTT.

The chain joins TRBV5-1 to TRBJ1-2; D is possibly TRBD1 (6 bases). The CDR3 covers 14 residues. Looked up from germline, CDR1 is SGHRS and CDR2 is YFSETQ. Trimming pared 2 bases from V and 6 bases from J, leaving 14 bases between. CDR3 in DNA: TGCGCCAGCAGCTTATACAGGGAGCGAGATGGCTACACCTTC. Translating gives CASSLYRERDGYTF.

The chain combines TRBV6-6 with TRBJ2-1; 9 nucleotides align to TRBD1. The germline V gene encodes CDR1 MNHNY and CDR2 SVGAGI (reference sequence). The CDR3 is 14 amino acids. J lost 7 bases, V lost 5 bases, and 6 bases had no gene match. The CDR3 bases are TGTGCCAGCAGTCCGACGACAGGGGGTAATGAGCAGTTCTTC. Protein sequence: CASSPTTGGNEQFF.

V usage is TRBV5-1 and J usage is TRBJ2-3; D remains ambiguous. The V gene lost 4 bases and the J gene lost 1 base, with 10 bases spanning the gap. CDR3 size: 14 residues. The V gene's germline CDR1 is SGHRS and CDR2 YFSETQ. CDR3 DNA sequence: TGCGCCAGCAGCCCGAGACAACGCACAGATACGCAGTATTTT. Amino acid sequence: CASSPRQRTDTQYF.

This chain's CDR3 is CASSLLAQETQYF. Written as DNA, the CDR3 is TGCGCCAGCAGTCTGCTGGCCCAAGAGACCCAGTACTTC. The chain has TRBV10-2 and TRBJ2-5, with D uncertain. There are 13 residues in the CDR3. Looked up from germline, CDR1 is WSHSY and CDR2 is SAAADI. The germline V and J ends were trimmed by 5 bases and 1 base, with 8 bases remaining between them.

The chain uses TRBV5-6 and TRBJ1-2; possibly TRBD1 for D (5 bases). V lost 6 bases to trimming and J lost 4 bases, with 28 bases between them. The length of the CDR3 is 18 residues. Germline CDR1 and CDR2: SGHDT and YYEEEE. The CDR3 region has the DNA TGTGCCAGCAAAGGGATAGGGCCCGGGACGGCGGCCATCTATGGCTACACCTTC. It translates to CASKGIGPGTAAIYGYTF.

The sample holds a few counts of this clone. Here the CDR3 reads CASSRNTEAFF. The CDR3 nucleotides are TGTGCCAGCAGTCGGAACACTGAAGCTTTCTTT. The chain joins TRBV25-1 to TRBJ1-1; D not certain. Trimming stripped 5 bases from V and 1 base from J, with 2 bases between. CDR1 and CDR2 (germline): MGHDK, SYGVNS. This CDR3 has 11 residues.

The J gene is TRBJ1-1, the V gene TRBV5-8, with 8 bases that match TRBD1. CDR3 length equals 16 residues. Germline assignment: CDR1 SGHTS and CDR2 YDEGEE. Unmatched junction bases numbered 6, after V lost 1 base and J lost 1 base. The CDR3 here is CASSLWRQGTNTEAFF. The CDR3 region has the DNA TGTGCCAGCAGCTTGTGGCGACAGGGGACGAACACTGAAGCTTTCTTT.

The chain is built from TRBV15 and TRBJ2-7, with unresolved D. The V end lost 0 bases, the J end lost 6 bases, and 9 bases lay between the germline ends. Germline CDR1 is LNHNV and CDR2 is YYDKDF (reference sequence). This CDR3 comprises 13 residues. For the CDR3, the DNA is TGTGCCACCAGCAGAGATAAGAGGTCCGAGCAGTACTTC. Its protein product is CATSRDKRSEQYF.

The chain employs TRBV2 and TRBJ2-1, with D possibly matching TRBD2 (6 bases). This CDR3 contains 17 residues. CDR1 SNHLY and CDR2 FYNNEI come from the germline V gene. Trimming left V 1 base short and J 3 bases short, with 16 bases between. In nucleotides, the CDR3 is TGTGCCAGCAGTGAAGAGACTTTCGGGACTTTCTACAATGAGCAGTTCTTC. It is translated as CASSEETFGTFYNEQFF.

As DNA, the CDR3 is TGTGCCAGCAGCTCCCGGACGGCGAACTATGGCTACACCTTC. This encodes CASSSRTANYGYTF. The chain has TRBV11-2 and TRBJ1-2; D call uncertain. The CDR3 runs to 14 residues. The germline CDR1 and CDR2 sequences are SGHAT and FQNNGV. V shed 4 bases and J shed 2 bases, with 11 bases lying between them.

The rearrangement joins TRBV29-1 to TRBJ1-2; D gene unclear. Trimming took 1 base from V and 5 from J, leaving 14 bases between them. The CDR3 is 14 residues long. The germline V gene encodes CDR1 SQVTM and CDR2 ANQGSEA. This CDR3 is CSVEGLYESYGYTF. The CDR3 nucleotides read TGCAGCGTTGAAGGGTTGTACGAAAGTTATGGCTACACCTTC. The whole variable domain, filled in from reference TRBV29-1 and TRBJ1-2, reads SAVISQKPSRDICQRGTSLTIQCQVDSQVTMMFWYRQQPGQSLTLIATANQGSEATYESGFVIDKFPISRPNLTFSTLTVSNMSPEDSSIYLCSVEGLYESYGYTFGSGTRLTVV.

The V and J genes are TRBV19 and TRBJ1-1, with D possibly TRBD1 on 6 matching bases. From germline, CDR1 is LNHDA and CDR2 SQIVND (reference sequence). CDR3 length: 14 amino acids. Trimming shortened V by 5 bases and J by 0 bases, and 10 bases separated the two germline ends. In DNA, the CDR3 is TGTGCCAGTAGTTACAGGGATTTGAACACTGAAGCTTTCTTT. It specifies CASSYRDLNTEAFF.

The chain joins TRBV11-2 to TRBJ2-1, with 12 bases that match TRBD2. V lost 5 bases and J lost 4; bases outside the gene matches: 9. CDR3 length: 17 residues. CDR1 is SGHAT and CDR2 is FQNNGV in the germline V gene. CDR3 nucleotide sequence: TGTGCCAGCAGCCGAACTAGCGGGGGGCCTAATTACAATGAGCAGTTCTTC. Its protein is CASSRTSGGPNYNEQFF.

V is TRBV9 and J is TRBJ1-1; no definite D call. The CDR3 has 16 residues. Germline V CDR1 and CDR2: SGDLS, YYNGEE. Trimming shortened V by 2 bases and J by 1 base, and 15 bases separated the two germline ends. The CDR3 spells CASSVLEGGWNTEAFF. The CDR3 DNA reads TGTGCCAGCAGCGTTTTGGAGGGAGGGTGGAACACTGAAGCTTTCTTT. Combining the CDR3 with reference TRBV9 and TRBJ1-1 gives the whole variable domain DSGVTQTPKHLITATGQRVTLRCSPRSGDLSVYWYQQSLDQGLQFLIQYYNGEERAKGNILERFSAQQFPDLHSELNLSSLELGDSALYFCASSVLEGGWNTEAFFGQGTRLTVV.

DNA of the CDR3: TGTGCCAGCAGCACAACCCGGACCTTTGGCTCTGGGGCCAACGTCCTGACTTTC. Translated: CASSTTRTFGSGANVLTF. The chain carries TRBV11-1 and TRBJ2-6; D unresolved. The CDR3 is 18 amino acids. The V gene's germline CDR1 is SGHAT and CDR2 FQDESV (reference sequence). V shed 5 bases and J shed 0 bases, with 17 bases lying between them.

V and J are TRBV6-6 and TRBJ1-1, with D unclear. The CDR3 has 14 residues. V was shortened by 6 bases and J by 4 bases, with 15 bases between the two germline ends. Germline V gene sequence: CDR1 MNHNY, CDR2 SVGAGI (reference sequence). This chain's CDR3 is CASSDTRKGTEAFF. The CDR3 DNA follows: TGTGCCAGCAGCGACACCCGGAAGGGCACTGAAGCTTTCTTT.

The chain couples TRBV7-9 to TRBJ2-3, with TRBD1 as a possible D gene (5 bases). The CDR3 consists of 16 residues. V was trimmed by 3 bases and J by 4 bases, leaving 17 bases between them. Germline V gene lookup returns CDR1 SEHNR and CDR2 FQNEAQ (reference sequence). The CDR3 nucleotides read TGTGCCAGCAGCTTCTCGATCACCCAGGGATCAGATACGCAGTATTTT. Translated, it gives CASSFSITQGSDTQYF.

The rearrangement uses TRBV5-4 and TRBJ2-3; possible D gene TRBD2, 6 bases. CDR3 length: 13 amino acids. The V end was cut by 5 bases, the J end by 3 bases, with 10 bases between. Germline V lookup: CDR1 SGHNT, CDR2 YYREEE (reference sequence). The CDR3 spells CASRIRGTDTQYF. The DNA of the CDR3 is TGTGCCAGCAGGATACGGGGGACAGATACGCAGTATTTT.

CDR3 protein: CASSKALSGVGRPNTEAFF. CDR3 sequence (DNA): TGTGCCAGCAGCAAAGCGCTTTCCGGTGTGGGACGGCCTAACACTGAAGCTTTCTTT. This chain links TRBV21-1 with TRBJ1-1. TRBV21-1 is a pseudogene. The CDR3 runs 19 residues.

The chain uses TRBV6-5 and TRBJ2-1; D remains ambiguous. Germline V gene sequence: CDR1 MNHEY, CDR2 SVGAGI. This CDR3 has 13 residues. Trimming removed 6 bases at V and 4 bases at J, with 10 bases between. CDR3 amino acids: CASRPLIYNEQFF. In DNA, the CDR3 is TGTGCCAGCAGACCACTTATATACAATGAGCAGTTCTTC.